This TCR beta chain stems from a study of blood T cell repertoires in COVID-19. The ends lost 4 bases at V and 6 bases at J; junction bases unmatched: 3. The germline V gene has CDR1 LNHDA and CDR2 SQIVND (reference sequence). The CDR3 sequence is 14 residues long. Libraries were prepared by immunoSEQ multiplex PCR; TCRdb keeps only in-frame clonotypes and omits some of them. The table has some 64,000 clones, almost 85% seen once; the top ten hold more than 15%. Sequenced: peripheral blood. The rearrangement links TRBV19 to TRBJ2-2, with 9 bases identical to TRBD1. The source of this sequence is a man aged 60 to 75 with COVID-19, enrolled during active disease. The chain's CDR3 is CASSTQGAAGELFF. The CDR3 DNA follows: TGTGCCAGTAGTACACAGGGGGCGGCCGGGGAGCTGTTTTTT.